This T cell receptor beta chain was recorded in a study of cytomegalovirus exposure and HLA in healthy donors. V was pared by 7 bases and J by 3 bases, with 4 bases of the junction left unmatched. The CDR3 totals 14 residues. Germline CDR1 and CDR2: SEHNR and FQNEAQ (reference sequence). The PCR had 60 Vbeta and 13 Jbeta primers. Only in-frame clones appear in the TCRdb table, and some are missing; sequencing was by immunoSEQ multiplex PCR. This table holds 100,000 to 150,000 clones, 83% found once. The chain combines TRBV7-9 with TRBJ2-2; TRBD1 matches at 8 bases. What was sequenced was PBMCs. The sequence came from a woman aged 40 to 50 in good health and CMV-seropositive. This chain's CDR3 is CASTIQGDTGELFF. CDR3 sequence (DNA): TGTGCCAGCACTATACAGGGGGACACCGGGGAGCTGTTTTTT.